The 25 T cell receptor beta chains below come from one sample, sequenced in a study of OX40 agonist ivuxolimab in advanced cancers. Profiled with immunoSEQ multiplex PCR; TCRdb holds only in-frame clones, not every one. This sample yields around 70,000 clones, of which roughly 87% are seen a single time; roughly 2.4% belongs to the top ten. This sample comprised CD4+ or CD8+ T cells sorted from blood, obtained in a trial of the OX40 agonist ivuxolimab. The receptor source for this set is an adult with an advanced solid tumor such as melanoma, head and neck, liver or kidney cancer.

The gene calls are TRBV5-1 and TRBJ1-3; 7 bases match TRBD1. Germline values: CDR1 SGHRS, CDR2 YFSETQ. CDR3 length: 14 residues. Losses at the gene ends were 5 bases for V and 4 bases for J; bases not matched to a gene: 6. CDR3 in DNA: TGCGCCAGCAGGCCCACAGGGGTAGGAAACACCATATATTTT. This gives the protein CASRPTGVGNTIYF.

The chain uses TRBV19 and TRBJ2-7; TRBD2 agrees at 12 bases. The ends lost 4 bases at V and 4 bases at J; junction bases unmatched: 5. Germline loops: CDR1 LNHDA, CDR2 SQIVND (reference sequence). This CDR3 spans 15 amino acids. CDR3 nucleotide sequence: TGTGCCAGTAGTACCAGGACTAGCGGGACATACGAGCAGTACTTC. As protein: CASSTRTSGTYEQYF.

The DNA of the CDR3 is TGTGCCAGCTCACTTCGGACAGGGGAGGCCTACGAGCAGTACTTC. Its translation is CASSLRTGEAYEQYF. J is TRBJ2-7 and V is TRBV18, with 9 bases fitting TRBD1. The CDR3 loop spans 15 amino acids. V trimming: 4 bases; J trimming: 2 bases; junction bases outside the gene matches: 6. CDR1 is KGHSH, CDR2 LQKENI, per germline.

This rearrangement joins TRBV6-5 to TRBJ1-1; TRBD1 aligns across 7 bases. Germline V CDR1 and CDR2: MNHEY, SVGAGI. The CDR3 loop spans 15 amino acids. J lost 0 bases, V lost 5 bases, and 6 bases had no gene match. The CDR3 DNA is TGTGCCAGCAGTCCTCGGACAGGAGTGAACACTGAAGCTTTCTTT. Translating gives CASSPRTGVNTEAFF.

The V gene is TRBV29-1, the J gene TRBJ1-4, with D perhaps TRBD1 (5 bases). CDR3 length equals 13 residues. The germline gives CDR1 SQVTM, CDR2 ANQGSEA. V shed 2 bases and J shed 10 bases, with 14 bases lying between them. DNA of the CDR3: TGCAGCGTTGAACGGACGGACATGGGAAAACTGTTTTTT. This encodes CSVERTDMGKLFF.

The chain joins TRBV4-2 to TRBJ1-5; possible D gene TRBD1, 5 bases. The CDR3 length is 14 residues. Trimming left V 0 bases short and J 2 bases short, with 5 bases between. Germline values: CDR1 LGHNA, CDR2 YNFKEQ. Written as DNA, the CDR3 is TGTGCCAGCAGCCAAGAGACAGGCAATCAGCCCCAGCATTTT. Translation gives CASSQETGNQPQHF.

V gene TRBV27 combines with J gene TRBJ2-1; TRBD2 aligns across 11 bases. This CDR3 contains 14 residues. The germline V gene encodes CDR1 MNHEY and CDR2 SMNVEV (reference sequence). Trimming took 2 bases from V and 8 from J; bases not matched to a gene: 2. The CDR3 DNA is TGTGCCAGCAGTTTAACTAGCGGGAGACATGAGCAGTTCTTC. Its translation: CASSLTSGRHEQFF.

This clone was detected a few times. The V and J genes are TRBV5-1 and TRBJ2-1; TRBD2 might be the D (6 bases). Deletions cut 0 bases from V and 7 bases from J, with 20 bases between. The CDR3 contains 17 residues. CDR1 is SGHRS, CDR2 YFSETQ, per germline. CDR3 sequence: CASSLVRGTLEGNEQFF. The CDR3 DNA reads as TGCGCCAGCAGCTTGGTTCGGGGGACCTTGGAAGGGAATGAGCAGTTCTTC.

The sample holds a few counts of this clone. V usage is TRBV7-9 and J usage is TRBJ1-5; no firm D call. Trimming took off 4 bases at V and 6 bases at J, with 4 bases between the two ends. The CDR3 is made up of 11 amino acids. Germline V gene lookup returns CDR1 SEHNR and CDR2 FQNEAQ (reference sequence). For the CDR3, the DNA is TGTGCCAGCAGCTCGGGTCAGCCCCAGCATTTT. It encodes CASSSGQPQHF.

This chain joins TRBV9 and TRBJ2-5; D remains ambiguous. Germline V gives CDR1 SGDLS, CDR2 YYNGEE. Trimming left V 0 bases short and J 9 bases short, with 12 bases between. The CDR3 loop spans 13 amino acids. DNA of the CDR3: TGTGCCAGCAGCGTAGCTCCCCGGGTGGCCCAGTACTTC. This encodes CASSVAPRVAQYF.

V and J are TRBV6-5 and TRBJ2-7; a possible D gene is TRBD1 (5 bases). V shed 2 bases and J shed 3 bases, with 8 bases lying between them. The CDR3 has 13 amino acids. Per the germline V gene, CDR1 is MNHEY and CDR2 is SVGAGI. This CDR3 reads CASSYDSNYEQYF. CDR3 sequence (DNA): TGTGCCAGCAGTTACGACAGCAACTACGAGCAGTACTTC.

The chain is built from TRBV10-2 and TRBJ1-5, with 9 bases lining up with TRBD1. Germline CDR1 is WSHSY and CDR2 is SAAADI. The CDR3 extends over 15 amino acids. V lost 5 bases to trimming and J lost 6 bases; unmatched junction nucleotides: 8. The CDR3 bases are TGCGCCAGCAGTCGCTCCGGGACAGGGTTTCAGCCCCAGCATTTT. The encoded protein is CASSRSGTGFQPQHF.

The chain employs TRBV4-1 and TRBJ2-1; 7 bases fit TRBD2. Trimming removed 1 base from V and 9 bases from J; junction bases left unmatched: 15. Per the germline V gene, CDR1 is MGHRA and CDR2 is YSYEKL. CDR3 length: 17 residues. The CDR3 region has the DNA TGCGCCAGCAGCCAAGTGAGCGGGACGGCCAGTTGGTCTGAGCAGTTCTTC. It codes for CASSQVSGTASWSEQFF.

The V and J genes are TRBV6-4 and TRBJ2-2; the D is unclear. The V gene's germline CDR1 is MRHNA and CDR2 SNTAGT. This CDR3 spans 13 amino acids. V was cut by 6 bases and J by 1 base, with 6 bases left in between. The CDR3 spells CASREQNTGELFF. CDR3 DNA: TGTGCCAGCAGGGAGCAGAACACCGGGGAGCTGTTTTTT.

The chain combines TRBV29-1 with TRBJ1-4; D is uncertain. CDR3 length equals 14 residues. The germline CDR1 and CDR2 sequences are SQVTM and ANQGSEA. Trimming took off 0 bases at V and 0 bases at J, with 5 bases between the two ends. CDR3 DNA: TGCAGCGTTGAAGAGGGCCCAACTAATGAAAAACTGTTTTTT. Translation gives CSVEEGPTNEKLFF. Looking up the rest from reference TRBV29-1 and TRBJ1-4 gives the full variable domain: SAVISQKPSRDICQRGTSLTIQCQVDSQVTMMFWYRQQPGQSLTLIATANQGSEATYESGFVIDKFPISRPNLTFSTLTVSNMSPEDSSIYLCSVEEGPTNEKLFFGSGTQLSVL.

The V call is TRBV2, the J call TRBJ1-3, with a weak D call TRBD1 (5 bases). The length of the CDR3 is 13 residues. The V and J ends lost 8 bases and 2 bases respectively, with 10 bases between them. Germline V gene data show CDR1 as SNHLY and CDR2 as FYNNEI. The CDR3 loop is CASAEGTGNTIYF. CDR3 DNA sequence: TGTGCCAGCGCGGAGGGGACTGGAAACACCATATATTTT.

In its sample, this clone was seen a few times. This rearrangement joins TRBV21-1 to TRBJ2-7; the D call TRBD2 from the table was never checked on the DNA. TRBV21-1 is a pseudogene. This CDR3 has 16 residues. The CDR3 bases are TGTGCCAGCAGCAGGAATAAAAATGAGGGATTAGACGAGCAGTACTTC. It codes for CASSRNKNEGLDEQYF.

This chain joins TRBV28 and TRBJ2-7; TRBD2 aligns across 12 bases. J lost 4 bases, V lost 5 bases, and 6 bases had no gene match. The CDR3 extends over 15 amino acids. Germline-derived CDR1 and CDR2 are MDHEN and SYDVKM. In DNA form, the CDR3 reads TGTGCCAGCAGTCCCGGACTAGCGGGACTGTACGAGCAGTACTTC. It is translated as CASSPGLAGLYEQYF.

The V call is TRBV5-1, the J call TRBJ2-7; TRBD1 aligns across 7 bases. V dropped 0 bases and J dropped 2; count of bases not matched to a gene: 5. The CDR3 spans 15 residues. Per the germline V gene, CDR1 is SGHRS and CDR2 is YFSETQ. The DNA for the CDR3 is TGCGCCAGCAGCTTGGGCGTGACAGGGACCTACGAGCAGTACTTC. It is translated as CASSLGVTGTYEQYF.

The chain uses TRBV27 and TRBJ2-2, with a tentative D call TRBD1 (6 bases). The CDR3 runs 13 residues. The germline V and J ends were trimmed by 3 bases and 7 bases, with 9 bases remaining between them. Germline CDR1 and CDR2: MNHEY and SMNVEV (reference sequence). CDR3 sequence (DNA): TGTGCCAGCAGTTTCAGGGGTAGCGGGGAGCTGTTTTTT. This codes for CASSFRGSGELFF.

The chain uses TRBV7-8 and TRBJ2-5; 12 bases are shared with TRBD2. Germline CDR1 is SGHVS and CDR2 is FQNEAQ. The J segment lost 7 bases and the V segment lost 5 bases, leaving 5 bases of the junction unmatched. This CDR3 contains 14 residues. CDR3 coding DNA: TGTGCCAGCAGCCTCCAACTAGCGGGGGGGACCCAGTACTTC. Protein sequence: CASSLQLAGGTQYF.

This chain joins TRBV18 and TRBJ2-1; 7 bases match TRBD1. The germline V gene encodes CDR1 KGHSH and CDR2 LQKENI. After removal of 3 bases from V and 0 bases from J, the junction contained 8 bases not matched to a gene. This CDR3 contains 17 residues. The CDR3 coding sequence is TGTGCCAGCTCACCCAAGGGGGCCGGTTCCTCCTACAATGAGCAGTTCTTC. Its protein is CASSPKGAGSSYNEQFF.

The V and J genes are TRBV28 and TRBJ2-6; TRBD1 might be the D (6 bases). Germline V gene lookup returns CDR1 MDHEN and CDR2 SYDVKM. This CDR3 is built from 16 residues. V was trimmed by 3 bases and J by 0 bases, leaving 9 bases between them. The CDR3 spells CASSFQGPSGANVLTF. CDR3 sequence (DNA): TGTGCCAGCAGTTTTCAGGGGCCCTCTGGGGCCAACGTCCTGACTTTC.

This rearrangement joins TRBV5-1 to TRBJ2-3, with D uncertain. Germline CDR1 reads SGHRS; CDR2 reads YFSETQ. V gave up 4 bases and J gave up 6 bases, with 12 bases separating them. The CDR3 sequence is 13 residues long. CDR3 residues: CASSVGLGDTQYF. The CDR3 bases are TGCGCCAGCAGCGTTGGCCTCGGGGATACGCAGTATTTT.

This chain connects TRBV7-2 to TRBJ1-2; D remains ambiguous. The CDR3 covers 14 residues. In germline, CDR1 is SGHTA, CDR2 FQGNSA. The ends were cut back, 0 bases at V and 5 bases at J, with 10 bases in the middle. The CDR3 loop is CASSLADGVYGYTF. In DNA form, the CDR3 reads TGTGCCAGCAGCTTAGCGGACGGTGTATATGGCTACACCTTC.